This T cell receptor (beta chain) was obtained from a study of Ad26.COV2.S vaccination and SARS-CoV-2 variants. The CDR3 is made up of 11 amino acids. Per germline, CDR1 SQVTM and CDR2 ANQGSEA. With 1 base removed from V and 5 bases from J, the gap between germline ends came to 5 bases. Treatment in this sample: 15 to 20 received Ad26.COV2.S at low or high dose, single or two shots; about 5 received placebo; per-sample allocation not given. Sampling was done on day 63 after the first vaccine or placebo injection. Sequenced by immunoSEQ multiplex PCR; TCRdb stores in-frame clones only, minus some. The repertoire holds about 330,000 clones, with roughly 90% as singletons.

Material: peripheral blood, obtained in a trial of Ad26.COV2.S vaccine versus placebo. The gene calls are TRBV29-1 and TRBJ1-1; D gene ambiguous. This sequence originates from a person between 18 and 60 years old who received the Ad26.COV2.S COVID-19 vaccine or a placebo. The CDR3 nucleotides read TGCAGCGTTGAAGGGGAAACTGAAGCTTTCTTT. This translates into CSVEGETEAFF. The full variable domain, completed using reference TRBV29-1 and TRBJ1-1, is SAVISQKPSRDICQRGTSLTIQCQVDSQVTMMFWYRQQPGQSLTLIATANQGSEATYESGFVIDKFPISRPNLTFSTLTVSNMSPEDSSIYLCSVEGETEAFFGQGTRLTVV.